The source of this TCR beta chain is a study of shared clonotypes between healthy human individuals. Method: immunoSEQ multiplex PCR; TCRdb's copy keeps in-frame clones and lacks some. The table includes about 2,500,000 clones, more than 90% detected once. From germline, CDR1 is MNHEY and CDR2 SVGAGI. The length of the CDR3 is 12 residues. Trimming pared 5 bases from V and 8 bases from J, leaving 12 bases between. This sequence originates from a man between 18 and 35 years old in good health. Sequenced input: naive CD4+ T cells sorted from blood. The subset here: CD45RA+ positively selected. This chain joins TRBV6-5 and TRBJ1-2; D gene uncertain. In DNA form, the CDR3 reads TGTGCCAGCAGTCCCCTCCTAGGGGGCTACACCTTC. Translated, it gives CASSPLLGGYTF.